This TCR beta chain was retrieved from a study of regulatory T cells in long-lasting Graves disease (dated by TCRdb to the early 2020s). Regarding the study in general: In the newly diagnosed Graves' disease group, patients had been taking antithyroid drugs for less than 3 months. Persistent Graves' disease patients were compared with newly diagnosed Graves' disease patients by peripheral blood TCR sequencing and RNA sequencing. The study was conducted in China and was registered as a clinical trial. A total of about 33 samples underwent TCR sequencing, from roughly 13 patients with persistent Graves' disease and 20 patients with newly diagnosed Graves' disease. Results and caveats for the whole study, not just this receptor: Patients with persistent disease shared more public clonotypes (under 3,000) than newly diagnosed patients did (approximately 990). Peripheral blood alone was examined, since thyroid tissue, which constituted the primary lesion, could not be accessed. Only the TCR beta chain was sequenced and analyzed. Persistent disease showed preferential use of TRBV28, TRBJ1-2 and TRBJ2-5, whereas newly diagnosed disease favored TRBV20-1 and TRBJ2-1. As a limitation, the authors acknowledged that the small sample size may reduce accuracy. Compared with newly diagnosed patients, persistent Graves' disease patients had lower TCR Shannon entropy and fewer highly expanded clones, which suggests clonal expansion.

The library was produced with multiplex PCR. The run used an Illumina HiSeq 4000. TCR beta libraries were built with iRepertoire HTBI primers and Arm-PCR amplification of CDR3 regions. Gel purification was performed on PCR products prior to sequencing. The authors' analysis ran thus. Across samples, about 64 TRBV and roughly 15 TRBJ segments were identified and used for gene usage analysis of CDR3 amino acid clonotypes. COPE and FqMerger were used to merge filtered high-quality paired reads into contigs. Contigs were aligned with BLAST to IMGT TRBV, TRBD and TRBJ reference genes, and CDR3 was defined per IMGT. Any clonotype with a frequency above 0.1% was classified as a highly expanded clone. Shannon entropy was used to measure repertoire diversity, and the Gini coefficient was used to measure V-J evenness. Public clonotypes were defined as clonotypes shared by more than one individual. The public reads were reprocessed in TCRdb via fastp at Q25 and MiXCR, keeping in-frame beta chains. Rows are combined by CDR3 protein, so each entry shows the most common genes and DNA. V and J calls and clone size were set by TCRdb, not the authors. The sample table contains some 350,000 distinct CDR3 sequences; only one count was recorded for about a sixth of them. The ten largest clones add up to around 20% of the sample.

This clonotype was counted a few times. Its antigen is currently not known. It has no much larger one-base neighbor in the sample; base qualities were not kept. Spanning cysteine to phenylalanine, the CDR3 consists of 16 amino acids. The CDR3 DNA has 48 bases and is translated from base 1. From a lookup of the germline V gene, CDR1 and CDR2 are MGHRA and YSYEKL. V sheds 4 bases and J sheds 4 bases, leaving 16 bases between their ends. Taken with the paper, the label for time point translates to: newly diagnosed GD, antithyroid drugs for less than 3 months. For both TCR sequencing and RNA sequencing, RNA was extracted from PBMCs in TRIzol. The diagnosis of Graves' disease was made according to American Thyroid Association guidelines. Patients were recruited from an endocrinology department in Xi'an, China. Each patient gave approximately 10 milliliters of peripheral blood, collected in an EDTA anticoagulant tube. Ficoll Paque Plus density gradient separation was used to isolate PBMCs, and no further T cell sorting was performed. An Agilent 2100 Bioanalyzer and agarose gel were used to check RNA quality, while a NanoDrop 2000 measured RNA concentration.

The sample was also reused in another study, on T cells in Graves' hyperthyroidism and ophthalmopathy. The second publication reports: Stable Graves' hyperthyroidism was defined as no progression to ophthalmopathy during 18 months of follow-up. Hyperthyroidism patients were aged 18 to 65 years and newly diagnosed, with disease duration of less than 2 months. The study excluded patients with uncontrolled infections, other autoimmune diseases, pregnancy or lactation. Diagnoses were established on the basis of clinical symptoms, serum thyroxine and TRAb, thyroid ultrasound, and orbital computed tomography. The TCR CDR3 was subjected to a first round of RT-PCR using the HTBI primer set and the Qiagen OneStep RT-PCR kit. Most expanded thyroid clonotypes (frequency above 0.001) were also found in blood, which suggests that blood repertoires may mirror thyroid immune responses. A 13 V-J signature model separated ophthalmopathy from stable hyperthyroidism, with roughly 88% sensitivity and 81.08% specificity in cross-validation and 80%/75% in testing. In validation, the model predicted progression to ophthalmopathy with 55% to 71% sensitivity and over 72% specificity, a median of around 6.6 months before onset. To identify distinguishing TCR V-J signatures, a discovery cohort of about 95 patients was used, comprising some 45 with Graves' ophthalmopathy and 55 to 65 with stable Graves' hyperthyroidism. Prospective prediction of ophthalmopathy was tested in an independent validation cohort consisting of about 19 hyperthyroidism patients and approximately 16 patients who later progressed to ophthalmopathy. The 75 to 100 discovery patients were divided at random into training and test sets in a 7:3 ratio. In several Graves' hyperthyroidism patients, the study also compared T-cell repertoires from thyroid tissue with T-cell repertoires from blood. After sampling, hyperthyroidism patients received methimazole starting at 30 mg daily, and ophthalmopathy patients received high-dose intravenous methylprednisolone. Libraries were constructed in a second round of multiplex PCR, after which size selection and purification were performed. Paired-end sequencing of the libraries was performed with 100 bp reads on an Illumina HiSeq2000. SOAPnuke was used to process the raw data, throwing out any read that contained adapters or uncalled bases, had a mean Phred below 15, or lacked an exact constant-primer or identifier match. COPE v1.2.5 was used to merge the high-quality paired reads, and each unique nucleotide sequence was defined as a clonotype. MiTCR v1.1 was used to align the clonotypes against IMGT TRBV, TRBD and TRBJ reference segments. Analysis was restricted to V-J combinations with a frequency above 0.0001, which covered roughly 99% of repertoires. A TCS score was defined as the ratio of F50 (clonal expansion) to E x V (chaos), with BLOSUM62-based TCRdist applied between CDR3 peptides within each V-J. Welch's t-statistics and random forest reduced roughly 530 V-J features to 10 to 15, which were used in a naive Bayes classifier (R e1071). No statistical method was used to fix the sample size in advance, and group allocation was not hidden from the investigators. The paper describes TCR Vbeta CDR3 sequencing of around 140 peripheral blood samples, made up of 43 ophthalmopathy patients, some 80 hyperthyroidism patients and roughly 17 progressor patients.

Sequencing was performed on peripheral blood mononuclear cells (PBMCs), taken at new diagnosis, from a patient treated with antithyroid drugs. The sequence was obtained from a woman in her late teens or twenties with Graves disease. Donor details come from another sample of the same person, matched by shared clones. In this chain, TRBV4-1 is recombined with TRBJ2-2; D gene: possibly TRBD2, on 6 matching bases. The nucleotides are TGCGCCAGCAGCCCCCTCGCCGGGACTTCCACCGGGGAGCTGTTTTTT. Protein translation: CASSPLAGTSTGELFF.